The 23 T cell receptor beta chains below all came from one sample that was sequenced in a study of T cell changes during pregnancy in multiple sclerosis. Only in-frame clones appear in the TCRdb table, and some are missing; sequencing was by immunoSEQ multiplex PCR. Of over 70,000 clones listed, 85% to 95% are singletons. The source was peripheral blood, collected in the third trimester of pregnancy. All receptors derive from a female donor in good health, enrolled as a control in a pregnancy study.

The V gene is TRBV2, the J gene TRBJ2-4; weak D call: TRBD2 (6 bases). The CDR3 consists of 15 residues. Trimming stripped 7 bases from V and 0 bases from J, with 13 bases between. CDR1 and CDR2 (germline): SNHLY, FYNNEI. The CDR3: CASKLRDLAKNIQYF. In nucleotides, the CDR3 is TGTGCCAGCAAGCTTCGGGACTTAGCCAAAAACATTCAGTACTTC.

The DNA for the CDR3 is TGTGCCAGCAGAGTAGCGGAGCCCATGGATACGCAGTATTTT. Translated: CASRVAEPMDTQYF. The genes are TRBV6-5 and TRBJ2-3, with a possible D match to TRBD2 (6 bases). CDR3 length: 14 amino acids. Germline V lookup: CDR1 MNHEY, CDR2 SVGAGI. The V end was cut by 6 bases, the J end by 6 bases, with 16 bases between.

CDR3 protein: CASSLALAGGPYETQYF. CDR3 bases: TGCGCCAGCAGCTTGGCACTAGCGGGAGGGCCATATGAGACCCAGTACTTC. The V and J genes are TRBV5-1 and TRBJ2-5; 13 bases line up with TRBD2. Germline-derived CDR1 and CDR2 are SGHRS and YFSETQ. The CDR3 totals 17 residues. The V gene end was trimmed by 0 bases and the J gene end by 5 bases; junction bases not matched to a gene: 7.

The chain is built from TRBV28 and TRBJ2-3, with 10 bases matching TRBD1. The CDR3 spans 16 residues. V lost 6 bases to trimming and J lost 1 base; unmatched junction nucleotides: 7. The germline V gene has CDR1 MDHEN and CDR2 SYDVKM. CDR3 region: CASSPAGTGGTDTQYF. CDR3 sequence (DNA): TGTGCCAGCAGCCCAGCAGGGACAGGGGGCACAGATACGCAGTATTTT.

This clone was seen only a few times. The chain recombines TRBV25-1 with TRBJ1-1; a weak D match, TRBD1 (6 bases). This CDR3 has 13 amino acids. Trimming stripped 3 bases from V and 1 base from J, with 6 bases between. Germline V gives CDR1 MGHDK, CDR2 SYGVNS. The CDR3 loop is CASSEGANTEAFF. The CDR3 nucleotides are TGTGCCAGCAGTGAGGGGGCGAACACTGAAGCTTTCTTT.

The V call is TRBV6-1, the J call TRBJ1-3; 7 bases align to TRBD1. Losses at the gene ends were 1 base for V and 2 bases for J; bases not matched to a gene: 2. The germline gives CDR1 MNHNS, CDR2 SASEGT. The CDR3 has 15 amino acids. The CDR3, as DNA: TGTGCCAGCAGTGAAGAGACAGGGACTGGAAACACCATATATTTT. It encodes CASSEETGTGNTIYF.

The CDR3 DNA reads TGTGCCAGCAGTTTTATGGGACTAGCGGGTTACAGCTCCTACGAGCAGTACTTC. It is translated as CASSFMGLAGYSSYEQYF. The chain couples TRBV28 to TRBJ2-7, with 12 positions matching TRBD2. J was trimmed by 0 bases and V by 3 bases; bases with no gene match: 9. CDR3 size: 18 residues. Germline CDR1 is MDHEN and CDR2 is SYDVKM.

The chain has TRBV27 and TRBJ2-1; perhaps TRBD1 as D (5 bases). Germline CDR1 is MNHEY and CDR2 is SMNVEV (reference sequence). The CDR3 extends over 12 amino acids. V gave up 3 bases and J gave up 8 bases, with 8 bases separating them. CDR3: CASSFQGDEQFF. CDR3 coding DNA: TGTGCCAGCAGTTTTCAGGGCGATGAGCAGTTCTTC.

The CDR3 coding sequence is TGTGCCAGCAGTGAGACAGGGGGTGAAATGGAGACCCAGTACTTC. Protein: CASSETGGEMETQYF. The chain links TRBV28 to TRBJ2-5; 9 nucleotides agree with TRBD1. This CDR3 region has 15 residues. Germline lookup yields CDR1 MDHEN and CDR2 SYDVKM. Trimming at V came to 5 bases and at J to 5 bases, leaving 9 bases not matched to a gene. Combining the CDR3 with reference TRBV28 and TRBJ2-5 gives the whole variable domain DVKVTQSSRYLVKRTGEKVFLECVQDMDHENMFWYRQDPGLGLRLIYFSYDVKMKEKGDIPEGYSVSREKKERFSLILESASTNQTSMYLCASSETGGEMETQYFGPGTRLLVL.

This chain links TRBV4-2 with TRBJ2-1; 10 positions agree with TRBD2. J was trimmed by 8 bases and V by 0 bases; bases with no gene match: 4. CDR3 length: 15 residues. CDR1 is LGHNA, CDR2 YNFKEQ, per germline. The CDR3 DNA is TGTGCCAGCAGCCAAGAAGCAGCGGGGGGGTATGAGCAGTTCTTC. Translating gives CASSQEAAGGYEQFF.

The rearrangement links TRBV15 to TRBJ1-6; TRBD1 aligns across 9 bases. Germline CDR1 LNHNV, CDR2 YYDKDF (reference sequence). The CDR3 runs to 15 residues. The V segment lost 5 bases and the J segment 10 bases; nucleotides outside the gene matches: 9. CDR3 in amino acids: CATSYTGTGLSPLHF. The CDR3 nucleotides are TGTGCCACCAGCTATACCGGGACAGGGCTCTCACCCCTCCACTTT. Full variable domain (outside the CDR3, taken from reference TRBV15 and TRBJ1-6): DAMVIQNPRYQVTQFGKPVTLSCSQTLNHNVMYWYQQKSSQAPKLLFHYYDKDFNNEADTPDNFQSRRPNTSFCFLDIRSPGLGDTAMYLCATSYTGTGLSPLHFGNGTRLTVT.

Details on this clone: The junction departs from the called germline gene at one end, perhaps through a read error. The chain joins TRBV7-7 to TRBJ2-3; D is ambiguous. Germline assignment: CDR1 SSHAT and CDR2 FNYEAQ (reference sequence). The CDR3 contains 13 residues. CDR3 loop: CASSSGPTDTQYF. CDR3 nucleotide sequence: TGTGCTAGCAGCTCCGGTCCTACGGATACGCAGTATTTT.

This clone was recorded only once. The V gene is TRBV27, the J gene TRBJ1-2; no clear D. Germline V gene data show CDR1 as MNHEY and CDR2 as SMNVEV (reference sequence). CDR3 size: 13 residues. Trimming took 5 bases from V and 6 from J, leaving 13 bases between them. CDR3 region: CASSTGRVHGYTF. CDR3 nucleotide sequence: TGTGCCAGCAGTACGGGAAGGGTGCATGGCTACACCTTC.

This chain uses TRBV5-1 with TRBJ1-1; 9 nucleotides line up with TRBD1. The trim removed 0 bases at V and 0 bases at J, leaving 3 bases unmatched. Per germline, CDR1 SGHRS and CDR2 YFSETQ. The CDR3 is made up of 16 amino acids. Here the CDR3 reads CASSLVTGGVNTEAFF. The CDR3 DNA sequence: TGCGCCAGCAGCTTGGTTACAGGGGGCGTGAACACTGAAGCTTTCTTT. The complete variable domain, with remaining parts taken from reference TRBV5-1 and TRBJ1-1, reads KAGVTQTPRYLIKTRGQQVTLSCSPISGHRSVSWYQQTPGQGLQFLFEYFSETQRNKGNFPGRFSGRQFSNSRSEMNVSTLELGDSALYLCASSLVTGGVNTEAFFGQGTRLTVV.

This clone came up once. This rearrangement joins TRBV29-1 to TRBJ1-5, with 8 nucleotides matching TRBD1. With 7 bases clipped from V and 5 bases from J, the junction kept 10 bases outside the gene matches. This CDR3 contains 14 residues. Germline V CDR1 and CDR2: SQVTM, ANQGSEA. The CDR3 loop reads CSAKTGTGDQPQHF. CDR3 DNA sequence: TGCAGCGCCAAAACCGGGACAGGTGATCAGCCCCAGCATTTT.

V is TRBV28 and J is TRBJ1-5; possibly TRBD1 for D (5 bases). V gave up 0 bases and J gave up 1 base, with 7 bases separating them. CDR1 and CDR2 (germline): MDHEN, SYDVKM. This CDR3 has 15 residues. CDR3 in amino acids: CASSLWGGSNQPQHF. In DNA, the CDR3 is TGTGCCAGCAGTTTATGGGGGGGGAGCAATCAGCCCCAGCATTTT.

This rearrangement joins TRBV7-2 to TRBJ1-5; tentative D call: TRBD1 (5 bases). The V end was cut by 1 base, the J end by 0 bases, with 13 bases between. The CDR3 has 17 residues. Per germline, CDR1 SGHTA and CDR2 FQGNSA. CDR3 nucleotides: TGTGCCAGCAGCTTAGATGGGACTGAGGTTAGCAATCAGCCCCAGCATTTT. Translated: CASSLDGTEVSNQPQHF.

The CDR3 loop reads CASSQERAPPYEQYF. The CDR3 coding sequence is TGTGCCAGCAGCCAAGAGAGGGCACCTCCCTACGAGCAGTACTTC. The chain carries TRBV14 and TRBJ2-7, with D perhaps TRBD2 (5 bases). This CDR3 region has 15 residues. Trimming removed 0 bases at V and 2 bases at J, with 11 bases between. Germline V gene data show CDR1 as SGHDN and CDR2 as FVKESK. Together with reference TRBV14 and TRBJ2-7, the CDR3 gives the full variable domain: EAGVTQFPSHSVIEKGQTVTLRCDPISGHDNLYWYRRVMGKEIKFLLHFVKESKQDESGMPNNRFLAERTGGTYSTLKVQPAELEDSGVYFCASSQERAPPYEQYFGPGTRLTVT.

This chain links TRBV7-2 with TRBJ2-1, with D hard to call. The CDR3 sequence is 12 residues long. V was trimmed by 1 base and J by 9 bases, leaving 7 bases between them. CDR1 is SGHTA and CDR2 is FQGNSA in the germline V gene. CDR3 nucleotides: TGTGCCAGCAGCTTAGGTCGAGTTGAGCAGTTCTTC. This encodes CASSLGRVEQFF.

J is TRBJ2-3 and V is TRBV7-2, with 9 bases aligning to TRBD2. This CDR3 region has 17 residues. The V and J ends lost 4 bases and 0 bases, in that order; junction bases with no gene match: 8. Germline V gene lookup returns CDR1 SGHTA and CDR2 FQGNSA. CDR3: CASSSATSGPSTDTQYF. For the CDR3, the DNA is TGTGCCAGCAGCTCAGCAACTAGCGGGCCTAGCACAGATACGCAGTATTTT.

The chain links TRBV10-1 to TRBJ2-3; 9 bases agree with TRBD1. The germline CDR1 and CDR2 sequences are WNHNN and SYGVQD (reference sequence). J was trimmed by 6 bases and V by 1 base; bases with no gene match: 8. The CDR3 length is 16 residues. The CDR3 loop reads CASSEWGQGLGDTQYF. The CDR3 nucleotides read TGCGCCAGCAGTGAGTGGGGACAGGGCCTGGGGGATACGCAGTATTTT.

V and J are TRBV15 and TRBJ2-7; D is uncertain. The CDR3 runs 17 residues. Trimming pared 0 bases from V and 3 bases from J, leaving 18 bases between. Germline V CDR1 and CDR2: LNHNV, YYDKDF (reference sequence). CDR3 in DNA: TGTGCCACCAGCAGAGAAACAAGCGCGCCCTTGAGCTACGAGCAGTACTTC. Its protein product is CATSRETSAPLSYEQYF.

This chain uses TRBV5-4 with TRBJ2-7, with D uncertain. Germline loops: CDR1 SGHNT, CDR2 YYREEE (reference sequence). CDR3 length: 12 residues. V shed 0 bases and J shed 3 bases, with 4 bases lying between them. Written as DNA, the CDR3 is TGTGCCAGCAGCTTGGATAACTACGAGCAGTACTTC. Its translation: CASSLDNYEQYF.